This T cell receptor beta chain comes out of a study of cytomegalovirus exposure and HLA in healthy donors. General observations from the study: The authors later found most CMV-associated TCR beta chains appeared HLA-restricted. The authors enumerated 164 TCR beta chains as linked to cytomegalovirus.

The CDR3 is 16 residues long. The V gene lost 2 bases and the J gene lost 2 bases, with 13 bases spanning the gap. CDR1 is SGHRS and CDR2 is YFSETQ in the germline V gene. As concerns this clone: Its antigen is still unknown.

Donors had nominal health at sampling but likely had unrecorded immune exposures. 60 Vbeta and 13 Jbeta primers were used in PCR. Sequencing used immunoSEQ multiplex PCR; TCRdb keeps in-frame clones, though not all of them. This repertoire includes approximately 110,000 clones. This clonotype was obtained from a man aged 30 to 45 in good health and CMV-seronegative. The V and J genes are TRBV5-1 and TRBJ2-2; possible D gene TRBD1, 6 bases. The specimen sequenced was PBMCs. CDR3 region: CASSLVRTANTGELFF. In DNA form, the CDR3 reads TGCGCCAGCAGCTTAGTCCGGACAGCAAACACCGGGGAGCTGTTTTTT.